This T cell receptor beta chain emerged from a study of blood T cell repertoires in COVID-19. About the research overall: Specimens from acute and convalescent COVID-19 originated in the United States, Italy and Spain.

Data came from immunoSEQ multiplex PCR; TCRdb stores just in-frame clones and leaves some out. The table records under 200,000 clones, around four fifths of them present only once. V dropped 3 bases and J dropped 9 bases, with 18 bases sitting between them. This CDR3 comprises 15 residues. The germline gives CDR1 KGHSH, CDR2 LQKENI. This clone was seen ten or more times. The chain couples TRBV18 to TRBJ2-1; TRBD2 might be the D (6 bases). This TCR was recovered from a woman aged 70-85 years who had recovered from COVID-19. The sample comprised peripheral blood. This chain's CDR3 is CASSPFGPNGGEQFF. Written as DNA, the CDR3 is TGTGCCAGCTCACCTTTCGGGCCAAACGGGGGTGAGCAGTTCTTC.